The present entry profiles one TCR beta chain with its context. The CDR3 has 14 residues. Germline V gives CDR1 SNHLY, CDR2 FYNNEI. J lost 0 bases, V lost 8 bases, and 4 bases had no gene match. The data were obtained in a study of blood T cell repertoires in COVID-19. Study at large: Samples of COVID-19 (acute and convalescent) were obtained from the United States, Italy and Spain. In each case, the material was cDNA or gDNA derived from T cells, B-cell-depleted T cells, or PBMCs.

Original data processing: Nucleated cell number was recorded as an estimate derived from reference gene primer amplification. Here immunoSEQ multiplex PCR was the method, and the copy in TCRdb shows in-frame clones only, minus some. V, J and clone size derive from that table, while D and trimming were established from the DNA sequence. Among over 35,000 clones listed, more than 80% were seen once. The sequenced sample consisted of peripheral blood. The chain is built from TRBV2 and TRBJ2-1; 7 bases line up with TRBD2. This TCR was recovered from a man aged 60 to 75 with active or convalescent COVID-19. CDR3: CASSTSASYNEQFF. In DNA, the CDR3 is TGTGCCAGCTCTACTAGCGCCTCCTACAATGAGCAGTTCTTC.